These 15 T cell receptor beta chains came from one sample sequenced in a study of CD8 T cells in Susac syndrome. The authors reverse transcribed about 0.5 to 1 ug RNA with random hexamers. TCRdb processed the immunoSEQ multiplex PCR reads anew with MiXCR; each CDR3 protein has one entry. The data contain about 150,000 distinct CDR3 sequences, around 95% of them singletons. The sequenced sample consisted of CD4+ T cells from PBMCs. The source is a human donor with Susac syndrome.

This chain links TRBV5-1 with TRBJ2-5, with D tentatively TRBD2 (6 bases). This CDR3 spans 15 amino acids. V was clipped by 7 bases and J by 5 bases, with 21 bases between them. Looked up from germline, CDR1 is SGHRS and CDR2 is YFSETQ. The CDR3: CASGGNGGTSETQYF. The CDR3 nucleotides are TGCGCCAGCGGCGGAAACGGAGGGACCAGCGAGACCCAGTACTTC.

The chain employs TRBV20-1 and TRBJ2-7, with D possibly TRBD1 on 5 matching bases. Germline V gene lookup returns CDR1 DFQATT and CDR2 SNEGSKA (reference sequence). The CDR3 length is 11 residues. V lost 3 bases to trimming and J lost 7 bases, with 10 bases between them. The CDR3: CSARLGQEQYF. The CDR3 coding sequence is TGCAGTGCTAGGTTGGGGCAAGAGCAGTACTTC.

V and J are TRBV20-1 and TRBJ1-1; unclear D gene. CDR1 and CDR2 from the germline V gene are DFQATT and SNEGSKA (reference sequence). V was clipped by 3 bases and J by 0 bases, with 11 bases between them. This CDR3 is built from 14 residues. CDR3 DNA sequence: TGCAGTGCTAGCTCAGGTCTCCTGAACACTGAAGCTTTCTTT. Amino acid sequence: CSASSGLLNTEAFF.

This clonotype was picked up one time. The chain recombines TRBV29-1 with TRBJ2-1, with 13 bases matching TRBD2. This CDR3 region has 16 residues. Germline CDR1 is SQVTM and CDR2 is ANQGSEA. The V gene end was trimmed by 5 bases and the J gene end by 1 base; junction bases not matched to a gene: 5. The CDR3: CSVRLAGGKSYNEQFF. In nucleotides, the CDR3 is TGCAGCGTTAGACTAGCGGGGGGTAAGTCCTACAATGAGCAGTTCTTC.

The chain carries TRBV15 and TRBJ1-6; D gene ambiguous. The V end was cut by 0 bases, the J end by 10 bases, with 16 bases between. Germline CDR1 is LNHNV and CDR2 is YYDKDF (reference sequence). CDR3 length equals 16 residues. The CDR3 region has the DNA TGTGCCACCAGCAGAGATCTAGGCGGGAAGGTCTCACCCCTCCACTTT. Protein: CATSRDLGGKVSPLHF.

The genes are TRBV7-9 and TRBJ1-1; D gene uncertain. Trimming removed 6 bases at V and 1 base at J, with 12 bases between. CDR3 size: 14 residues. The germline V gene encodes CDR1 SEHNR and CDR2 FQNEAQ (reference sequence). The CDR3 spells CASSSEPQNTEAFF. CDR3 nucleotides: TGTGCCAGCAGTTCAGAACCCCAGAACACTGAAGCTTTCTTT.

This sequence joins TRBV28 and TRBJ2-1; D is unresolved. The CDR3 runs to 15 residues. V lost 2 bases to trimming and J lost 7 bases, with 15 bases between them. Germline lookup yields CDR1 MDHEN and CDR2 SYDVKM. CDR3 residues: CASSLPGWMGNEQFF. CDR3 DNA: TGTGCCAGCAGTTTACCCGGGTGGATGGGAAATGAGCAGTTCTTC.

This clonotype was counted a single time. This chain joins TRBV6-6 and TRBJ1-2; tentatively, D is TRBD1 (5 bases). Germline CDR1 is MNHNY and CDR2 is SVGAGI (reference sequence). V was clipped by 2 bases and J by 6 bases, with 7 bases between them. This CDR3 is 12 amino acids long. The CDR3 region is CASSYEGHGYTF. In DNA form, the CDR3 reads TGTGCCAGCAGTTACGAGGGGCATGGCTACACCTTC.

This clonotype has a handful of counts. The chain combines TRBV5-4 with TRBJ2-3; TRBD2 matches at 15 bases. Trimming at V came to 4 bases and at J to 0 bases, leaving 6 bases not matched to a gene. The germline gives CDR1 SGHNT, CDR2 YYREEE (reference sequence). The CDR3 totals 18 residues. CDR3 DNA sequence: TGTGCCAGCAGCCGGACTAGCGGGGGGGCGGGTAGCACAGATACGCAGTATTTT. It yields the protein CASSRTSGGAGSTDTQYF.

The sample holds one count of this clonotype. The chain has TRBV6-2 or TRBV6-3 and TRBJ2-1, with D unclear. CDR1 MNHEY and CDR2 SVGEGT come from the germline V gene. The germline V and J ends were trimmed by 4 bases and 4 bases, with 17 bases remaining between them. The CDR3 has 16 residues. The DNA of the CDR3 is TGTGCCAGCAGTTCACTCCCAACGACGAAATACAATGAGCAGTTCTTC. Translation: CASSSLPTTKYNEQFF.

This clonotype was seen once. This sequence joins TRBV4-3 and TRBJ1-2; D is uncertain. The CDR3 loop spans 14 amino acids. Germline CDR1 LGHNA, CDR2 YSLEER. V lost 4 bases to trimming and J lost 0 bases, with 9 bases between them. The DNA for the CDR3 is TGCGCCAGCAGCCGTCAGCTTGCTAACTATGGCTACACCTTC. It specifies CASSRQLANYGYTF.

V gene TRBV6-2 or TRBV6-3 combines with J gene TRBJ2-5; a weak D match, TRBD1 (5 bases). From germline, CDR1 is MNHEY and CDR2 SVGEGT. V lost 8 bases, J lost 5 bases, and 18 bases lay in between. The CDR3 sequence is 14 residues long. The CDR3: CASSTVTIWETQYF. The CDR3 nucleotides are TGTGCCAGCTCGACAGTCACAATATGGGAGACCCAGTACTTC.

This sequence joins TRBV19 and TRBJ2-5; no reliable D call. The V end lost 3 bases, the J end lost 1 base, and 12 bases lay between the germline ends. Germline loops: CDR1 LNHDA, CDR2 SQIVND (reference sequence). This CDR3 is 15 amino acids long. Here the CDR3 reads CASSIWAETQETQYF. Here the CDR3 DNA reads TGTGCCAGTAGTATTTGGGCCGAGACCCAAGAGACCCAGTACTTC.

This chain links TRBV11-2 with TRBJ1-5; no reliable D call. From germline, CDR1 is SGHAT and CDR2 FQNNGV. The length of the CDR3 is 12 residues. V was trimmed by 1 base and J by 7 bases, leaving 5 bases between them. The CDR3 nucleotides are TGTGCCAGCAGCTTAGTCGGCCAGCCCCAGCATTTT. Translated: CASSLVGQPQHF.

This clonotype was counted a single time. This rearrangement joins TRBV29-1 to TRBJ2-1; 7 nucleotides line up with TRBD1. Germline CDR1 and CDR2: SQVTM and ANQGSEA. J gave up 4 bases and V 6 bases, and 6 bases lay outside the gene matches. There are 13 residues in the CDR3. The CDR3 DNA follows: TGCAGCGTGTCGGGACAGAAATACAATGAGCAGTTCTTC. Its protein product is CSVSGQKYNEQFF.